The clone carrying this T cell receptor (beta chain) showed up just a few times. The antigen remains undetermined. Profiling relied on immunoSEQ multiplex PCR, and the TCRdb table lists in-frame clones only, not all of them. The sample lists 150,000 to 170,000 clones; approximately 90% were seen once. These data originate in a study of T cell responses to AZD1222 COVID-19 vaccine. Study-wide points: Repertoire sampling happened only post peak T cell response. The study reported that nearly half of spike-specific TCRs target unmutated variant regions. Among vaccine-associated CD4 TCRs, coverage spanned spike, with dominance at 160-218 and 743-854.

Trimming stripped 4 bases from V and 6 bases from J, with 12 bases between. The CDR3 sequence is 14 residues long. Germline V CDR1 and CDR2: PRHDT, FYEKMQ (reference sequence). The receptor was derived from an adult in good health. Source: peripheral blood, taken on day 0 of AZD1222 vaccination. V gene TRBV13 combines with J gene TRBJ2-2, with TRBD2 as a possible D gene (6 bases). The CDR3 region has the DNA TGTGCCAGCAGCTGGGCTGCTAGCGCCGGGGAGCTGTTTTTT. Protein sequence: CASSWAASAGELFF.